This entry lists 18 T cell receptor beta chains sequenced from one sample in a study of Tregs in tolerant kidney transplant recipients. Only in-frame clones appear in the TCRdb table, and some are missing; sequencing was by immunoSEQ multiplex PCR. The sample lists 240,000 or so clones; around 81% were seen once. Material: CD4+ T cells from blood. The receptors were gathered from a human donor in good health.

This clone was seen a few times. The chain carries TRBV7-8 and TRBJ1-1, with D hard to call. V gave up 5 bases and J gave up 1 base, with 8 bases separating them. CDR3 size: 13 residues. The germline CDR1 and CDR2 sequences are SGHVS and FQNEAQ. The chain's CDR3 is CASSPHPNTEAFF. The CDR3 DNA sequence: TGTGCCAGCAGCCCCCACCCGAACACTGAAGCTTTCTTT.

The rearrangement links TRBV15 to TRBJ2-5, with 10 nucleotides matching TRBD2. The V gene's germline CDR1 is LNHNV and CDR2 YYDKDF (reference sequence). The CDR3 loop spans 16 amino acids. Trimming cost V 1 base and J 3 bases; bases outside gene matches: 5. The CDR3 DNA follows: TGTGCCACCAGCAGAGGCCCAGCGGGGGGGGAAGAGACCCAGTACTTC. It specifies CATSRGPAGGEETQYF. Complete variable domain (other parts from reference TRBV15 and TRBJ2-5): DAMVIQNPRYQVTQFGKPVTLSCSQTLNHNVMYWYQQKSSQAPKLLFHYYDKDFNNEADTPDNFQSRRPNTSFCFLDIRSPGLGDTAMYLCATSRGPAGGEETQYFGPGTRLLVL.

The V gene is TRBV21-1, the J gene TRBJ2-1. TRBV21-1 represents a pseudogene. The CDR3 spans 19 residues. The CDR3 spells CASSKVHHPRGGPIDEQFF. For the CDR3, the DNA is TGTGCCAGCAGCAAAGTTCACCATCCCAGGGGAGGCCCTATCGATGAGCAGTTCTTC.

The chain has TRBV4-2 and TRBJ1-4; D possibly corresponds to TRBD1 (5 bases). V was pared by 0 bases and J by 7 bases, with 12 bases between. Germline CDR1 reads LGHNA; CDR2 reads YNFKEQ. The CDR3 sequence is 15 residues long. The CDR3, as DNA: TGTGCCAGCAGCCAAGATCCGGGGGGTGGTGAAAAACTGTTTTTT. Its translation is CASSQDPGGGEKLFF.

The J gene is TRBJ2-5, the V gene TRBV7-9, with D maybe TRBD2 (6 bases). Germline-derived CDR1 and CDR2 are SEHNR and FQNEAQ (reference sequence). Deletions cut 10 bases from V and 1 base from J, with 16 bases between. The CDR3 has 14 amino acids. The CDR3 DNA reads TGTGCCACCAACCGTAAGACTAGCCAAGAGACCCAGTACTTC. Protein sequence: CATNRKTSQETQYF.

This clone was counted between two and nine times. The chain employs TRBV6-6 and TRBJ1-6; D possibly corresponds to TRBD1 (6 bases). The V end lost 5 bases, the J end lost 9 bases, and 14 bases lay between the germline ends. The V gene's germline CDR1 is MNHNY and CDR2 SVGAGI (reference sequence). This CDR3 region has 14 residues. CDR3 protein: CASSTQGLRSPLHF. For the CDR3, the DNA is TGTGCCAGCAGTACCCAGGGGTTGCGTTCACCCCTCCACTTT.

CDR3 sequence: CASSHNKILYEQYF. CDR3 DNA: TGTGCCAGCAGCCACAATAAGATTCTCTACGAGCAGTACTTC. V and J are TRBV7-6 and TRBJ2-7; D is ambiguous. Germline CDR1 SGHVS, CDR2 FNYEAQ. Trimming pared 5 bases from V and 3 bases from J, leaving 14 bases between. There are 14 residues in the CDR3.

The V gene is TRBV5-1, the J gene TRBJ1-2; 7 nucleotides align to TRBD1. This CDR3 region has 14 residues. Trimming took 3 bases from V and 7 from J; bases not matched to a gene: 9. Germline-derived CDR1 and CDR2 are SGHRS and YFSETQ. In DNA, the CDR3 is TGCGCCAGCAGCTGGGACAGTGGGGTTCCTGGCTACACCTTC. Protein: CASSWDSGVPGYTF.

V usage is TRBV5-1 and J usage is TRBJ2-7, with TRBD1 as a possible D gene (6 bases). CDR1 and CDR2 from the germline V gene are SGHRS and YFSETQ. This CDR3 region has 15 residues. V lost 0 bases, J lost 1 base, and 11 bases lay in between. The CDR3 DNA sequence: TGCGCCAGCAGCTTGGGAGGGGGAAGGTCCTACGAGCAGTACTTC. It yields the protein CASSLGGGRSYEQYF.

The chain is built from TRBV7-9 and TRBJ2-7; TRBD1 is a possible D gene (5 bases). There are 13 residues in the CDR3. Germline V lookup: CDR1 SEHNR, CDR2 FQNEAQ (reference sequence). V was trimmed by 5 bases and J by 3 bases, leaving 11 bases between them. CDR3 nucleotide sequence: TGTGCCAGCAGCCACCGACAGATCTACGAGCAGTACTTC. Residues: CASSHRQIYEQYF.

This chain joins TRBV30 and TRBJ2-7; D ambiguous. The germline V gene has CDR1 GTSNPN and CDR2 SVGIG (reference sequence). The CDR3 covers 15 residues. V shed 0 bases and J shed 4 bases, with 16 bases lying between them. The DNA of the CDR3 is TGTGCCTGGAGTGTAATTCGGTCTAGAAGTTACGAGCAGTACTTC. This translates into CAWSVIRSRSYEQYF.

This clone occurred once. This sequence joins TRBV30 and TRBJ1-1; D remains ambiguous. The CDR3 consists of 12 residues. V was clipped by 0 bases and J by 11 bases, with 13 bases between them. Germline loops: CDR1 GTSNPN, CDR2 SVGIG (reference sequence). CDR3: CAWSVIQPLAFF. CDR3 DNA sequence: TGTGCCTGGAGTGTCATTCAGCCCCTGGCTTTCTTT.

The gene calls are TRBV29-1 and TRBJ2-4; 9 bases are shared with TRBD1. Germline values: CDR1 SQVTM, CDR2 ANQGSEA. CDR3 length: 18 amino acids. V shed 4 bases, J shed 5 bases, and the junction held 18 bases outside the gene matches. The CDR3 protein is CSVVGRPGQGFEENIQYF. In nucleotides, the CDR3 is TGCAGCGTTGTTGGGCGCCCTGGACAGGGGTTTGAGGAAAACATTCAGTACTTC.

The CDR3 DNA is TGTGCCTGGAGGAGGGGGGCCCTCCGCACAGATACGCAGTATTTT. It translates to CAWRRGALRTDTQYF. V is TRBV30 and J is TRBJ2-3; D could derive from TRBD1 or TRBD2 (6 bases each). The V end was cut by 3 bases, the J end by 1 base, with 14 bases between. Germline V lookup: CDR1 GTSNPN, CDR2 SVGIG (reference sequence). The CDR3 totals 15 residues. The full variable domain, with the rest looked up from reference TRBV30 and TRBJ2-3, is SQTIHQWPATLVQPVGSPLSLECTVEGTSNPNLYWYRQAAGRGLQLLFYSVGIGQISSEVPQNLSASRPQDRQFILSSKKLLLSDSGFYLCAWRRGALRTDTQYFGPGTRLTVL.

This chain joins TRBV29-1 and TRBJ1-5, with a possible D match to TRBD1 (5 bases). The CDR3 is made up of 12 amino acids. Trimming pared 7 bases from V and 8 bases from J, leaving 15 bases between. CDR1 and CDR2 (germline): SQVTM, ANQGSEA. The CDR3 nucleotides read TGCAGCGGCGGGACGCCGGGAGAGCCCCAGCATTTT. Protein sequence: CSGGTPGEPQHF.

This sequence joins TRBV19 and TRBJ1-1, with 9 bases identical to TRBD1. The J segment lost 1 base and the V segment lost 9 bases, leaving 3 bases of the junction unmatched. The germline V gene has CDR1 LNHDA and CDR2 SQIVND (reference sequence). This CDR3 contains 13 residues. The CDR3 region has the DNA TGTGCCAGCAAGGGACAGGGGAACACTGAAGCTTTCTTT. The encoded protein is CASKGQGNTEAFF.

CDR3 sequence: CASSLARGGTDTQYF. CDR3 sequence (DNA): TGCGCCAGCAGCTTGGCCAGGGGAGGCACAGATACGCAGTATTTT. The gene calls are TRBV5-1 and TRBJ2-3; D is perhaps TRBD1 (6 bases). The CDR3 is 15 amino acids. V shed 0 bases and J shed 1 base, with 9 bases lying between them. CDR1 and CDR2 (germline): SGHRS, YFSETQ. The full variable domain, completed using reference TRBV5-1 and TRBJ2-3, is KAGVTQTPRYLIKTRGQQVTLSCSPISGHRSVSWYQQTPGQGLQFLFEYFSETQRNKGNFPGRFSGRQFSNSRSEMNVSTLELGDSALYLCASSLARGGTDTQYFGPGTRLTVL.

This clone showed up just a few times. The V and J genes are TRBV18 and TRBJ2-3; 9 nucleotides line up with TRBD2. The CDR3 consists of 15 residues. Germline assignment: CDR1 KGHSH and CDR2 LQKENI. The junction had 8 bases not matched to a gene; V was cut back by 6 bases and J by 4 bases. The CDR3 sequence: CASSRVAGEADTQYF. Written as DNA, the CDR3 is TGTGCCAGCTCCCGGGTAGCGGGAGAGGCAGATACGCAGTATTTT.